Each of the 12 T cell receptor beta chains below was sequenced from the same sample in a study of blood T cell repertoires in COVID-19. The repertoire was sequenced with immunoSEQ multiplex PCR; TCRdb's copy has only in-frame clones and lacks some. The sample has nearly 200,000 clones, around 80% seen once. Sequencing was carried out using peripheral blood. These receptors were obtained from a human donor with acute or convalescent COVID-19. The donor label of this sample is uncertain.

A few counts support this clone. This rearrangement joins TRBV6-5 to TRBJ1-1; D ambiguous. CDR3 length equals 14 residues. CDR1 MNHEY and CDR2 SVGAGI come from the germline V gene. Trimming shortened V by 7 bases and J by 4 bases, and 16 bases separated the two germline ends. In nucleotides, the CDR3 is TGTGCCAGCACCCAAGCGCCCGGGAGCACTGAAGCTTTCTTT. As protein: CASTQAPGSTEAFF.

The chain joins TRBV30 to TRBJ1-2; 8 bases map to TRBD1. The CDR3 totals 16 residues. The V gene end was trimmed by 3 bases and the J gene end by 4 bases; junction bases not matched to a gene: 13. The germline V gene has CDR1 GTSNPN and CDR2 SVGIG (reference sequence). CDR3 amino acids: CAWRSGGAGGGYGYTF. CDR3 bases: TGTGCCTGGAGGTCAGGGGGCGCGGGTGGTGGCTATGGCTACACCTTC. Based on the CDR3 plus reference TRBV30 and TRBJ1-2, the full variable domain is SQTIHQWPATLVQPVGSPLSLECTVEGTSNPNLYWYRQAAGRGLQLLFYSVGIGQISSEVPQNLSASRPQDRQFILSSKKLLLSDSGFYLCAWRSGGAGGGYGYTFGSGTRLTVV.

CDR3 nucleotide sequence: TGTGCCAGCAGTTCTAGCGCCTACGAGCAGTACTTC. Its translation is CASSSSAYEQYF. This chain connects TRBV6-6 to TRBJ2-7; tentative D call: TRBD2 (6 bases). The V gene lost 4 bases and the J gene lost 2 bases, with 6 bases spanning the gap. The CDR3 loop spans 12 amino acids. Germline lookup yields CDR1 MNHNY and CDR2 SVGAGI (reference sequence).

Only a few counts were recorded for this clone. The chain uses TRBV29-1 and TRBJ2-5; D is ambiguous. CDR1 is SQVTM, CDR2 ANQGSEA, per germline. V was shortened by 4 bases and J by 3 bases, with 12 bases between the two germline ends. The CDR3 has 13 amino acids. For the CDR3, the DNA is TGCAGCGTTGCCTTGAGCCGCAAAGAGACCCAGTACTTC. Protein: CSVALSRKETQYF.

This clone was found a few times. The chain joins TRBV10-3 to TRBJ2-3; tentative D call: TRBD1 (6 bases). This CDR3 region has 14 residues. With 6 bases removed from V and 0 bases from J, the gap between germline ends came to 10 bases. The germline gives CDR1 ENHRY, CDR2 SYGVKD. CDR3 DNA sequence: TGTGCCATCAGGCAGACAGGTAGCACAGATACGCAGTATTTT. Its protein is CAIRQTGSTDTQYF.

The chain employs TRBV12-3 or TRBV12-4 and TRBJ1-1; TRBD1 might be the D (6 bases). The CDR3 is made up of 12 amino acids. V shed 3 bases and J shed 8 bases, with 10 bases lying between them. The CDR3 DNA reads TGTGCCAGCAGTTTGGACAGTTGGGAAGCTTTCTTT. Protein: CASSLDSWEAFF.

J is TRBJ2-7 and V is TRBV27; possibly TRBD1 for D (5 bases). This CDR3 contains 16 residues. Germline V CDR1 and CDR2: MNHEY, SMNVEV (reference sequence). V shed 8 bases and J shed 8 bases, with 28 bases lying between them. CDR3 residues: CASSSSKETAVFKQYF. As DNA, the CDR3 is TGTGCCAGCTCCTCCTCAAAGGAGACAGCTGTTTTTAAGCAGTACTTC.

This sequence joins TRBV6-5 and TRBJ1-1; 8 positions agree with TRBD1. With 5 bases clipped from V and 4 bases from J, the junction kept 9 bases outside the gene matches. CDR3 length: 15 amino acids. Germline-derived CDR1 and CDR2 are MNHEY and SVGAGI. In DNA, the CDR3 is TGTGCCAGCAGTCCCCGGACAGGGATGAGCACTGAAGCTTTCTTT. Translation: CASSPRTGMSTEAFF.

The rearrangement joins TRBV6-5 to TRBJ1-1; 7 nucleotides agree with TRBD1. V lost 2 bases and J lost 1; bases outside the gene matches: 4. This CDR3 is built from 15 residues. Germline V gene data show CDR1 as MNHEY and CDR2 as SVGAGI. The CDR3 DNA reads as TGTGCCAGCAGTTACCGGGGACAGAGGAACACTGAAGCTTTCTTT. Translated: CASSYRGQRNTEAFF.

The CDR3 spells CASSLSRTYEQYF. The CDR3 nucleotides read TGTGCCAGCAGTTTATCCAGAACCTACGAGCAGTACTTC. The chain combines TRBV28 with TRBJ2-7, with unresolved D. Trimming took 1 base from V and 2 from J, leaving 6 bases between them. The CDR3 runs to 13 residues. Germline values: CDR1 MDHEN, CDR2 SYDVKM.

V gene TRBV2 combines with J gene TRBJ1-5; 9 nucleotides align to TRBD1. CDR3 length equals 15 residues. J gave up 4 bases and V 6 bases, and 7 bases lay outside the gene matches. Per germline, CDR1 SNHLY and CDR2 FYNNEI. The CDR3 DNA follows: TGTGCCAGCAGGGGGACAGGGTTAAGTAATCAGCCCCAGCATTTT. Translating gives CASRGTGLSNQPQHF.

J is TRBJ1-4 and V is TRBV28; unclear D gene. CDR1 is MDHEN, CDR2 SYDVKM, per germline. V was clipped by 4 bases and J by 9 bases, with 9 bases between them. This CDR3 is 12 amino acids long. The CDR3 DNA follows: TGTGCCAGCAGTTCCACGTCTAAAAAACTGTTTTTT. It encodes CASSSTSKKLFF.